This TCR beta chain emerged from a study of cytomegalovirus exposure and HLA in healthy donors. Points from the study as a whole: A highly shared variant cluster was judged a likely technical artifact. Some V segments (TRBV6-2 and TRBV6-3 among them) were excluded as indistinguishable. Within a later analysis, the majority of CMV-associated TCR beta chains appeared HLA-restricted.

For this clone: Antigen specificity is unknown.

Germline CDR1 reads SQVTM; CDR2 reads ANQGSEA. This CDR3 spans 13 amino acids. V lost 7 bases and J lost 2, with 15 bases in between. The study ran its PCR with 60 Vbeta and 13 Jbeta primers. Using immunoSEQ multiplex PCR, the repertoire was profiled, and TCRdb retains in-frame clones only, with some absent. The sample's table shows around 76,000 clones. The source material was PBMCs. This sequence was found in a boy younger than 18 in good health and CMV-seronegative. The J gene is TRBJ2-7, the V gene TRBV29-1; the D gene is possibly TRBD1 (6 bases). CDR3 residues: CSATADSTYEQYF. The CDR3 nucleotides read TGCAGCGCTACGGCGGACAGTACCTACGAGCAGTACTTC.